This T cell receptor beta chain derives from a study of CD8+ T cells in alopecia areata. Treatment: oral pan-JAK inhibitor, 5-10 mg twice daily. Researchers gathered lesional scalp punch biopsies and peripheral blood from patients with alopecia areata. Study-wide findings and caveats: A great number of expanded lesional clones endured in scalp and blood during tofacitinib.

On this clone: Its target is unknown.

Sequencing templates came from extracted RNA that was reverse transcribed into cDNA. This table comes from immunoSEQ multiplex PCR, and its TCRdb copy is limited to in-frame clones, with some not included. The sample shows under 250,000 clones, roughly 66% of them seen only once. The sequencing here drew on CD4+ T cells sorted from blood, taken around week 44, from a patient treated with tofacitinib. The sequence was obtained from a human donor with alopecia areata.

CDR3 in amino acids: CASSIDVGYEQYF. CDR3 DNA: TGTGCCAGTAGTATAGATGTCGGATACGAGCAGTACTTC. The chain joins TRBV19 to TRBJ2-5; D not resolved. The J call could be wrong; TRBJ2-7 is a better fit for the DNA end. The CDR3 loop spans 13 amino acids. Germline V lookup: CDR1 LNHDA, CDR2 SQIVND (reference sequence).